This record looks at one T cell receptor beta chain sequence and its context. As yet, its antigen is unknown. This specimen belongs to a study of blood T cells in healthy people across ages. Germline values: CDR1 DFQATT, CDR2 SNEGSKA (reference sequence). The V segment lost 5 bases and the J segment 1 base; nucleotides outside the gene matches: 8. The CDR3 runs 15 residues. The study, taken as a whole, reports: Older individuals had lower TCR beta diversity per million T cells (the decline was roughly linear). Donor CMV infection status was unknown, possibly confounding age-related changes in expanded clonotypes.

A second PCR of 7 to 11 cycles used a sample-barcoded 5' primer and a J-beta primer mix. TCRdb itself ran the 5' RACE reads through MiXCR, one entry per CDR3 protein. In the table there are about 1.8 million distinct CDR3 sequences, around half of which are singletons. The chain couples TRBV20-1 to TRBJ1-1; 9 bases align to TRBD1. Sequencing was carried out using blood. The sequence was collected from a middle-aged woman in good health. CDR3 sequence: CSAYGIQGANTEAFF. Here the CDR3 DNA reads TGCAGTGCTTATGGAATACAGGGGGCGAACACTGAAGCTTTCTTT.